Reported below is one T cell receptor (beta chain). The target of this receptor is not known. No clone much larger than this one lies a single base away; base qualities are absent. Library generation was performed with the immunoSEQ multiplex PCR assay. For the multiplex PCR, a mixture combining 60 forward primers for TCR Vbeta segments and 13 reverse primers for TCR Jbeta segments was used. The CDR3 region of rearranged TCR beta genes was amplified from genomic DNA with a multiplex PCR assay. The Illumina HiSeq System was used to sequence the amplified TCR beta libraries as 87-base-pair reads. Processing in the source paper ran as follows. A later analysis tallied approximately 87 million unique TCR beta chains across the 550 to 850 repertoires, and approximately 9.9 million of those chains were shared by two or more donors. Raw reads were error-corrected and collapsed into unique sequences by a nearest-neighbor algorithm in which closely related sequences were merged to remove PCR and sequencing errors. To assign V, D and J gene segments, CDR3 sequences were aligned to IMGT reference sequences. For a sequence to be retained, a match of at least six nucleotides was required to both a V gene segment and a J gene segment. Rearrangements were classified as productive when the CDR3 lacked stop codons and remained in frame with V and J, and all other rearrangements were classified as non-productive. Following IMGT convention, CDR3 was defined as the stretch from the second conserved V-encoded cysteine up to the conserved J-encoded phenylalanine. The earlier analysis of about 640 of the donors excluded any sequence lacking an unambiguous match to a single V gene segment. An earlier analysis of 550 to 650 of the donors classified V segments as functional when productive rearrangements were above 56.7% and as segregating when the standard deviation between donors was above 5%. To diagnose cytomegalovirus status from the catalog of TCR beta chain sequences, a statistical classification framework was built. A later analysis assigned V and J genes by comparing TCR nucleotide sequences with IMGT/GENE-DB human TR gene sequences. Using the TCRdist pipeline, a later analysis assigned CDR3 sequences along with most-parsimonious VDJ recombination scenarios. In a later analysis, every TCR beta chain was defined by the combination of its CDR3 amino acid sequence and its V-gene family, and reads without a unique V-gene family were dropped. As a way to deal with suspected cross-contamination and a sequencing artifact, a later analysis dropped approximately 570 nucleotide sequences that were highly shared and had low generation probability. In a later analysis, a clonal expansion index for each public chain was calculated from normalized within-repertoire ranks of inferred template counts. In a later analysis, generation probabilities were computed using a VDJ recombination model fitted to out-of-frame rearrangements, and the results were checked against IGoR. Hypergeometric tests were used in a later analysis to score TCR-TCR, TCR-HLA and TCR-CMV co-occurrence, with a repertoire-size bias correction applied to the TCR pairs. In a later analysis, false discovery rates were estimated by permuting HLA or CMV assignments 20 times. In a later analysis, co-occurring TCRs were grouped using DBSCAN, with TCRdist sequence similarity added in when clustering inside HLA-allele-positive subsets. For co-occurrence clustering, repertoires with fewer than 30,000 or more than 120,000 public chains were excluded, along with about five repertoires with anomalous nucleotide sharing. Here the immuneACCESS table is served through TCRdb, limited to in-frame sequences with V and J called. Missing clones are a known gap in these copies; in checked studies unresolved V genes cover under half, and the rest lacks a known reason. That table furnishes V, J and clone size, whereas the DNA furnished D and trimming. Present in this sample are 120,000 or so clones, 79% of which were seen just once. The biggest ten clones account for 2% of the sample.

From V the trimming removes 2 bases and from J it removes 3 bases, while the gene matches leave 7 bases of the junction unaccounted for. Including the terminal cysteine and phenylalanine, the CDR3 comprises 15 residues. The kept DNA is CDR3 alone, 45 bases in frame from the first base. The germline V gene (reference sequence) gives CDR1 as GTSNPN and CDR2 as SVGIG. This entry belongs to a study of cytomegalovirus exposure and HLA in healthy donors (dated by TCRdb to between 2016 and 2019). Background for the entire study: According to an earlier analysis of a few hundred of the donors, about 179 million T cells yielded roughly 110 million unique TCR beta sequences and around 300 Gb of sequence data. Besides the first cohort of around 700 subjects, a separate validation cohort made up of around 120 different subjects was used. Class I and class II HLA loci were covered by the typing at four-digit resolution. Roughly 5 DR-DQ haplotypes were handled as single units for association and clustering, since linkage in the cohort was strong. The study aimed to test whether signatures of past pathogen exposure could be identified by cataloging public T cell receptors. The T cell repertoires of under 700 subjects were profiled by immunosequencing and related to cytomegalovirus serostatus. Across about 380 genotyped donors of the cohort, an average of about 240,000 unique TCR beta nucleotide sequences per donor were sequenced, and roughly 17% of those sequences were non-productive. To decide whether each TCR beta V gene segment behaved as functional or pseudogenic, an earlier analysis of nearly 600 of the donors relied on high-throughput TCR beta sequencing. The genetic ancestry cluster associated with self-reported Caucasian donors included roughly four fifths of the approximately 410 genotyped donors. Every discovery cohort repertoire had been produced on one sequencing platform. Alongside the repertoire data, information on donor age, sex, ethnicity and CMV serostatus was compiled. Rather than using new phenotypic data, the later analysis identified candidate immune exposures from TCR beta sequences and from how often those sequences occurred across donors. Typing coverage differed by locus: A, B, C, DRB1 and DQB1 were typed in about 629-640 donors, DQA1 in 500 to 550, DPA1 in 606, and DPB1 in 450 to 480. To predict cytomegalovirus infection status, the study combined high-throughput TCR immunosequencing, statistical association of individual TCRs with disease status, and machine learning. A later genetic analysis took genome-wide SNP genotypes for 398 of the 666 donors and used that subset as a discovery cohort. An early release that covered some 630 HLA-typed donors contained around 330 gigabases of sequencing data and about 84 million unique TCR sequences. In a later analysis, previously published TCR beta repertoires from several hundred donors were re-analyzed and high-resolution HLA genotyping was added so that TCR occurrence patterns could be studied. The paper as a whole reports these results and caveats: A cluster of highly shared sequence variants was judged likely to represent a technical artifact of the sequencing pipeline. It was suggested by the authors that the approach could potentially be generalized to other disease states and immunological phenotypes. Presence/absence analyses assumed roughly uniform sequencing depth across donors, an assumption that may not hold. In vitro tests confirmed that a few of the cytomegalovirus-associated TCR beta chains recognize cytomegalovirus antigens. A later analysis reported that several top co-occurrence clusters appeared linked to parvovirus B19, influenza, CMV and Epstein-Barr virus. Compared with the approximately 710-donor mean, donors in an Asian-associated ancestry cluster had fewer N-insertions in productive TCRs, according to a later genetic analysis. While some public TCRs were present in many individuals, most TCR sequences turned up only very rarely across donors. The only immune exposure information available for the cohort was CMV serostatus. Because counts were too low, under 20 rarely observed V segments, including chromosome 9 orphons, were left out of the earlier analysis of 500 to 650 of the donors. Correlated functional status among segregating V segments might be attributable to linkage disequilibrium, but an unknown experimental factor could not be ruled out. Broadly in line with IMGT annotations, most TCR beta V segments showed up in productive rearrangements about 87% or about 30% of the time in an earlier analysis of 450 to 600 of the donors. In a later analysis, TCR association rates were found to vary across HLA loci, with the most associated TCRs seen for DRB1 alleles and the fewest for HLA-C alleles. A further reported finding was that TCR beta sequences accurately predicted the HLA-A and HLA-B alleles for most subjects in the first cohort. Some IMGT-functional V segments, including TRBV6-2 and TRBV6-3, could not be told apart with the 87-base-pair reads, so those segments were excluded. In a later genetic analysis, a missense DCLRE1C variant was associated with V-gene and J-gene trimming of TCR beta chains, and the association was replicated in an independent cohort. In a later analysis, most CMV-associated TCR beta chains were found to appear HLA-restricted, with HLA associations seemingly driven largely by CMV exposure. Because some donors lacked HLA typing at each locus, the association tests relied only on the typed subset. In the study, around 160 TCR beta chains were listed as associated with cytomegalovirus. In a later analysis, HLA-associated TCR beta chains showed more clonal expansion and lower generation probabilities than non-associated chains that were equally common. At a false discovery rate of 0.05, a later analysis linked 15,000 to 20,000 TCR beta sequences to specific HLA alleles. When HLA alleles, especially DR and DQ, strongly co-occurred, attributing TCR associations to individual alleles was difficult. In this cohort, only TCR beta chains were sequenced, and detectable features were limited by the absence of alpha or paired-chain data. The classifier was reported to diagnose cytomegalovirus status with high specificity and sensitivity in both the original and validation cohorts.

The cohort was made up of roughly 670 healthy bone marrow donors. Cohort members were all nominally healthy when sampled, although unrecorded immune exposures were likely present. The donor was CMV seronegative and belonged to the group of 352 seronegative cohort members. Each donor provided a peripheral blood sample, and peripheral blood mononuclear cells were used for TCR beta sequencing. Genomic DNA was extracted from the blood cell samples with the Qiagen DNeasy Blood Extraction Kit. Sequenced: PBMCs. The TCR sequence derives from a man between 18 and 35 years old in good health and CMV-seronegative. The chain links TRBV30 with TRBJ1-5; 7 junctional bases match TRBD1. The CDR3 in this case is CAWSIPGQVNQPQHF. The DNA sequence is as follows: TGTGCCTGGAGTATTCCCGGACAGGTCAATCAGCCCCAGCATTTT.